This T cell receptor beta chain was found in a study of early T cells in non-severe SARS-CoV-2 infection. Study-level information: Bulk RNA from unsorted whole blood was sequenced; chains were unpaired.

This clonotype was recorded at least ten times. The CDR3 covers 15 residues. The V end lost 3 bases, the J end lost 9 bases, and 18 bases lay between the germline ends. CDR1 KGHSH and CDR2 LQKENI come from the germline V gene. Each single cDNA molecule received a unique molecular identifier. TCRdb processed the 5' RACE reads anew with MiXCR; each CDR3 protein has one entry. This table has around 53,000 distinct CDR3 sequences, 9.5% to 15% appearing once. This receptor was taken from an adult who was a healthcare worker with PCR-confirmed SARS-CoV-2 infection or an uninfected control (not recorded which). The sequences come from whole blood, collected at baseline. V and J are TRBV18 and TRBJ2-1, with a tentative D call TRBD2 (5 bases). This CDR3 reads CASSPPGGPSGEQFF. In nucleotides, the CDR3 is TGTGCCAGCTCACCGCCCGGAGGACCTTCCGGTGAGCAGTTCTTC.